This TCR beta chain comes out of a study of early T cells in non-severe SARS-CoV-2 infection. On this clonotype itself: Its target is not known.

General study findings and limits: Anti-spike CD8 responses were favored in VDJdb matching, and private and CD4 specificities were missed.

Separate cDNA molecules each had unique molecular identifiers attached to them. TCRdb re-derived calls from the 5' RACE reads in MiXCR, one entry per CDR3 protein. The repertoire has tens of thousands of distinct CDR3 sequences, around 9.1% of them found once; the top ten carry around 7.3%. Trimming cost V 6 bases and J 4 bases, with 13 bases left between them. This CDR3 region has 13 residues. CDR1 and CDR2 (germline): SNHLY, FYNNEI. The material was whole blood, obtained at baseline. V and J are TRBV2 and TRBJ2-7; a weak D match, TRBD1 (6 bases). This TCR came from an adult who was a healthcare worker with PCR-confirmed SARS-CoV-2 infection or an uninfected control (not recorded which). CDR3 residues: CASRLDSSYEQYF. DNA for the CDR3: TGTGCCAGCAGGCTGGACAGCTCATACGAGCAGTACTTC.